The clone carrying this T cell receptor beta chain was counted at least ten times. The antigen remains undetermined. Trimming pared 4 bases from V and 5 bases from J, leaving 5 bases between. Germline V lookup: CDR1 MGHRA, CDR2 YSYEKL. This CDR3 comprises 12 residues. The template was RNA from unsorted bulk tissue. Distant lung tissue was collected more than 3 cm away from the tumor edge. Between August and November 2014, newly diagnosed, chemotherapy-naive lung cancer patients underwent thoracic surgery in China. The source of the sample is a study of tumor and adjacent non-tumor tissue in lung cancer. For the study at large: Patients were aged about 30 to 76, nine to eleven men and about five women, stage I to III.

The library came from three nested PCR rounds adapted from ARM-PCR protocols. TCRdb re-called the multiplex PCR reads through MiXCR, storing one row per CDR3 protein. The sample has about 110,000 distinct CDR3 sequences, about 61% seen once. Study-wide results and caveats: Tumor repertoires had a smaller top 100 clone share than normal lung.

The receptor's source is a man aged 55 to 69 with non-small cell lung cancer. Input material: distant non-tumor lung tissue. The chain joins TRBV4-1 to TRBJ2-2; no reliable D call. The CDR3 loop is CASSLSTGELFF. In nucleotides, the CDR3 is TGCGCCAGCAGCCTTTCGACCGGGGAGCTGTTTTTT.